This T cell receptor beta chain derives from a study of cytomegalovirus exposure and HLA in healthy donors. The PCR was carried out with 60 Vbeta primers and 13 Jbeta primers. TCRdb's table, derived via immunoSEQ multiplex PCR, lists solely in-frame clones and lacks some. In the table there are under 150,000 clones, 75% to 80% of which are singletons. This clone showed up just a few times. Healthy bone marrow donors made up the donors. The sequencing sample was made of PBMCs. This clonotype originated in a woman in her thirties or forties in good health and CMV-seropositive.

CDR3 sequence reads: CASSIDDEVEQYF. The DNA for the CDR3 is TGTGCCAGTAGTATAGATGATGAGGTCGAGCAGTACTTC. This sequence joins TRBV19 and TRBJ2-5; D call uncertain. The J call may be in error: the DNA end matches TRBJ2-7 better. This CDR3 region has 13 residues. Per the germline V gene, CDR1 is LNHDA and CDR2 is SQIVND (reference sequence).